Presented here are 28 T cell receptor beta chains from one specimen sequenced in a study of control samples from healthy donors and cancer patients (dated by TCRdb to the early 2020s). The method was the immunoSEQ multiplex PCR assay. The clones in this table, taken by TCRdb from immuneACCESS, are in-frame only. Not every clone is retained; where verified, under half of the shortfall comes from an unresolved V gene, and the cause of the rest is unknown. The sample table shows roughly 170,000 clones, and around 93% are seen once. The ten top clones hold more than 1.2% of the sample. Sequenced input: blood. The receptors here all came from a young man in good health.

The V and J genes are TRBV11-2 and TRBJ2-2, with 9 bases matching TRBD1. From germline, CDR1 is SGHAT and CDR2 FQNNGV. The J segment lost 4 bases and the V segment lost 4 bases, leaving 7 bases of the junction unmatched. CDR3 size: 16 residues. This CDR3 is CASSSIQTGGTGELFF. CDR3 DNA sequence: TGTGCCAGCAGCTCAATCCAGACAGGGGGCACCGGGGAGCTGTTTTTT.

The rearrangement uses TRBV10-3 and TRBJ2-7; 7 positions agree with TRBD1. V shed 3 bases and J 4 bases; nucleotides not matched to a gene: 6. The germline CDR1 and CDR2 sequences are ENHRY and SYGVKD. This CDR3 contains 14 residues. The DNA of the CDR3 is TGTGCCATCAGTGACGACAGGGTAGGGTACGAGCAGTACTTC. It translates to CAISDDRVGYEQYF.

This rearrangement joins TRBV6-1 to TRBJ2-5; no firm D call. The CDR3 sequence is 13 residues long. The germline gives CDR1 MNHNS, CDR2 SASEGT. Trimming removed 1 base from V and 7 bases from J, with 10 bases in between. The CDR3 DNA follows: TGTGCCAGCAGTGAAGTGGGAATTGGGACCCAGTACTTC. As protein: CASSEVGIGTQYF.

The chain is built from TRBV28 and TRBJ1-5; the D gene is possibly TRBD1 (6 bases). The V gene lost 6 bases and the J gene lost 0 bases, with 21 bases spanning the gap. In germline, CDR1 is MDHEN, CDR2 SYDVKM. The length of the CDR3 is 18 residues. CDR3 residues: CASSHKPGHRYSNQPQHF. The CDR3 DNA reads as TGTGCCAGCAGCCATAAACCGGGACACCGATATAGCAATCAGCCCCAGCATTTT.

The V gene is TRBV2, the J gene TRBJ1-6; D gene ambiguous. Between the trimmed V and J ends, which lost 2 bases and 0 bases, there was a span of 14 bases. CDR3 size: 18 residues. From germline, CDR1 is SNHLY and CDR2 FYNNEI. CDR3 amino acids: CASSENGGRSSYNSPLHF. CDR3 DNA: TGTGCCAGCAGTGAAAATGGAGGCAGAAGCTCCTATAATTCACCCCTCCACTTT. Based on the CDR3 plus reference TRBV2 and TRBJ1-6, the full variable domain is EPEVTQTPSHQVTQMGQEVILRCVPISNHLYFYWYRQILGQKVEFLVSFYNNEISEKSEIFDDQFSVERPDGSNFTLKIRSTKLEDSAMYFCASSENGGRSSYNSPLHFGNGTRLTVT.

The V gene is TRBV11-2, the J gene TRBJ2-7; 12 bases match TRBD2. The CDR3 extends over 18 amino acids. Trimming cost V 2 bases and J 0 bases; bases outside gene matches: 8. CDR1 is SGHAT and CDR2 is FQNNGV in the germline V gene. The CDR3, as DNA: TGTGCCAGCAGCTTAAGAATCCTAGCGGGGGGGAGCTCCTACGAGCAGTACTTC. Amino acids: CASSLRILAGGSSYEQYF.

The chain carries TRBV23-1 and TRBJ2-7, with D possibly TRBD2 on 5 matching bases. TRBV23-1 is an ORF, and what it does is uncertain. The CDR3 contains 15 residues. Trimming shortened V by 5 bases and J by 3 bases, and 17 bases separated the two germline ends. CDR3: CASSSPWETCYEQYF. CDR3 coding DNA: TGCGCCAGCAGTTCTCCCTGGGAGACATGCTACGAGCAGTACTTC.

The chain has TRBV5-1 and TRBJ2-3; 10 bases are shared with TRBD2. This CDR3 has 16 amino acids. The V gene's germline CDR1 is SGHRS and CDR2 YFSETQ. With 3 bases clipped from V and 1 base from J, the junction kept 5 bases outside the gene matches. CDR3 in amino acids: CASSSLAGAGTDTQYF. The CDR3 nucleotides are TGCGCCAGCAGCTCCCTAGCGGGGGCCGGCACAGATACGCAGTATTTT.

This chain links TRBV5-1 with TRBJ1-4, with TRBD1 as a possible D gene (5 bases). Germline-derived CDR1 and CDR2 are SGHRS and YFSETQ. The CDR3 runs 15 residues. Trimming pared 0 bases from V and 5 bases from J, leaving 11 bases between. In DNA form, the CDR3 reads TGCGCCAGCAGCTTGGGGATGGCAGGGAATGAAAAACTGTTTTTT. Translating gives CASSLGMAGNEKLFF.

The chain employs TRBV3-1 (or the pseudogene TRBV3-2) and TRBJ1-2; D gene unclear. Trimming removed 4 bases at V and 8 bases at J, with 14 bases between. Germline-derived CDR1 and CDR2 are LGHDT and YNNKEL (reference sequence). The CDR3 totals 13 residues. The CDR3 bases are TGTGCCAGCAGCCTCGAGGGAAGGGCGGGCTACACCTTC. As protein: CASSLEGRAGYTF.

This chain connects TRBV29-1 to TRBJ2-7; TRBD1 matches at 9 bases. V lost 3 bases and J lost 4; bases outside the gene matches: 7. The CDR3 extends over 14 amino acids. Germline-derived CDR1 and CDR2 are SQVTM and ANQGSEA. CDR3 nucleotide sequence: TGCAGCGTTGATGGGGGACAGGGCAGGTACGAGCAGTACTTC. This codes for CSVDGGQGRYEQYF.

J is TRBJ1-2 and V is TRBV18; tentatively, D is TRBD1 (5 bases). Germline V gene data show CDR1 as KGHSH and CDR2 as LQKENI. Trimming shortened V by 2 bases and J by 8 bases, and 15 bases separated the two germline ends. This CDR3 contains 14 residues. This CDR3 is CASSPEKGAQGYTF. DNA for the CDR3: TGTGCCAGCTCACCAGAGAAAGGGGCGCAGGGCTACACCTTC.

The V call is TRBV10-3, the J call TRBJ2-1; 16 bases are shared with TRBD2. CDR1 is ENHRY and CDR2 is SYGVKD in the germline V gene. The CDR3 length is 14 residues. Losses at the gene ends were 8 bases for V and 11 bases for J; bases not matched to a gene: 6. DNA for the CDR3: TGTGCCATCCACGGGACTAGCGGGGGGGGAAAGCAGTTCTTC. Translated: CAIHGTSGGGKQFF.

This clone was counted once. V and J are TRBV5-5 and TRBJ1-1; no clear D gene. The CDR3 sequence is 13 residues long. Trimming stripped 0 bases from V and 5 bases from J, with 8 bases between. Germline CDR1 is SGHKS and CDR2 is YYEKEE (reference sequence). CDR3 amino acids: CASSLVSVTEAFF. CDR3 nucleotides: TGTGCCAGCAGCTTGGTTTCGGTGACTGAAGCTTTCTTT.

The V gene is TRBV30, the J gene TRBJ2-1, with TRBD2 as a possible D gene (7 bases). Trimming shortened V by 4 bases and J by 7 bases, and 23 bases separated the two germline ends. The CDR3 has 16 residues. The germline CDR1 and CDR2 sequences are GTSNPN and SVGIG (reference sequence). The CDR3 sequence is CAWIPLGGLASNEQFF. The CDR3 DNA reads TGTGCCTGGATCCCCCTGGGGGGGCTCGCGTCAAATGAGCAGTTCTTC.

The rearrangement joins TRBV27 to TRBJ2-5; D not certain. The CDR3 extends over 15 amino acids. Germline CDR1 MNHEY, CDR2 SMNVEV (reference sequence). V lost 3 bases and J lost 1, with 12 bases in between. CDR3 residues: CASSFTVGTQETQYF. CDR3 DNA sequence: TGTGCCAGCAGTTTCACCGTTGGCACCCAAGAGACCCAGTACTTC.

V is TRBV19 and J is TRBJ2-3; TRBD2 might be the D (6 bases). The CDR3 loop spans 14 amino acids. The V and J ends lost 1 base and 3 bases respectively, with 8 bases between them. The V gene's germline CDR1 is LNHDA and CDR2 SQIVND (reference sequence). CDR3 sequence reads: CASSIGGVTDTQYF. CDR3 in DNA: TGTGCCAGTAGTATAGGGGGGGTAACAGATACGCAGTATTTT.

The chain has TRBV6-2 or TRBV6-3 and TRBJ1-1, with TRBD1 identical over 8 bases. This CDR3 has 13 amino acids. Germline V gives CDR1 MNHEY, CDR2 SVGEGT. Trimming took 0 bases from V and 9 from J; bases not matched to a gene: 3. The CDR3 reads CASSYSAGGKAFF. The CDR3 DNA reads TGTGCCAGCAGTTACTCGGCAGGGGGCAAAGCTTTCTTT.

The genes are TRBV5-1 and TRBJ2-7, with a tentative D call TRBD1 (5 bases). CDR1 and CDR2 from the germline V gene are SGHRS and YFSETQ. The CDR3 contains 13 residues. Trimming stripped 4 bases from V and 3 bases from J, with 11 bases between. CDR3 nucleotide sequence: TGCGCCAGCAGCCCGGACACAGACTACGAGCAGTACTTC. Amino acid sequence: CASSPDTDYEQYF.

CDR3 nucleotides: TGCAGTGCTAGTCAGAACATGAACACTGAAGCTTTCTTT. Protein sequence: CSASQNMNTEAFF. The chain has TRBV20-1 and TRBJ1-1; unclear D gene. The CDR3 runs 13 residues. The ends were cut back, 3 bases at V and 0 bases at J, with 8 bases in the middle. Germline V lookup: CDR1 DFQATT, CDR2 SNEGSKA (reference sequence).

The rearrangement joins TRBV6-5 to TRBJ2-1, with 8 bases aligning to TRBD1. The germline V gene encodes CDR1 MNHEY and CDR2 SVGAGI. V gave up 9 bases and J gave up 7 bases; unmatched junction bases: 8. This CDR3 comprises 13 residues. The CDR3 here is CASSGTGGNEQFF. In DNA, the CDR3 is TGTGCCAGTTCGGGAACAGGGGGAAATGAGCAGTTCTTC.

The chain joins TRBV5-6 to TRBJ2-4; maybe TRBD1 (5 bases). The germline V gene has CDR1 SGHDT and CDR2 YYEEEE. Trimming removed 0 bases at V and 0 bases at J, with 13 bases between. The CDR3 sequence is 17 residues long. The CDR3 reads CASSLGTSLLAKNIQYF. The CDR3 DNA follows: TGTGCCAGCAGCTTGGGGACATCACTCTTAGCCAAAAACATTCAGTACTTC.

The chain carries TRBV5-4 and TRBJ1-1; 7 bases map to TRBD1. This CDR3 comprises 12 residues. Germline values: CDR1 SGHNT, CDR2 YYREEE (reference sequence). Unmatched junction bases numbered 1, after V lost 3 bases and J lost 5 bases. The CDR3 DNA reads TGTGCCAGCAGCTCGGGACAGACTGAAGCTTTCTTT. It encodes CASSSGQTEAFF.

V and J are TRBV2 and TRBJ1-5; 10 bases are a match to TRBD1. CDR3 length: 16 residues. The germline V gene has CDR1 SNHLY and CDR2 FYNNEI. Trimming cost V 3 bases and J 0 bases; bases outside gene matches: 2. CDR3 coding DNA: TGTGCCAGCAGTGATAGGACAGGGGGTAGCAATCAGCCCCAGCATTTT. Its translation is CASSDRTGGSNQPQHF.

The chain has TRBV19 and TRBJ2-3; the D is unclear. CDR1 is LNHDA and CDR2 is SQIVND in the germline V gene (reference sequence). This CDR3 region has 14 residues. The V gene lost 4 bases and the J gene lost 6 bases, with 14 bases spanning the gap. CDR3 DNA sequence: TGTGCCAGTAGTAATACCGGACCCCGGGATACGCAGTATTTT. This codes for CASSNTGPRDTQYF.

This clone was seen a single time. The chain combines TRBV6-5 with TRBJ2-2; weak D call: TRBD2 (6 bases). This CDR3 spans 13 amino acids. CDR1 is MNHEY and CDR2 is SVGAGI in the germline V gene. Trimming stripped 6 bases from V and 4 bases from J, with 9 bases between. CDR3 sequence (DNA): TGTGCCAGCAGGGGACTCGGCACCGGGGAGCTGTTTTTT. This translates into CASRGLGTGELFF.

The chain carries TRBV6-5 and TRBJ1-1, with D hard to call. The CDR3 totals 13 residues. Trimming shortened V by 5 bases and J by 1 base, and 8 bases separated the two germline ends. Germline V gene data show CDR1 as MNHEY and CDR2 as SVGAGI. CDR3 sequence (DNA): TGTGCCAGCAGTCAGAGGGAGAACACTGAAGCTTTCTTT. Protein: CASSQRENTEAFF.

This clone was recorded once. The rearrangement uses TRBV4-2 and TRBJ2-3; perhaps TRBD2 as D (6 bases). Germline V gene sequence: CDR1 LGHNA, CDR2 YNFKEQ. This CDR3 has 16 residues. V shed 3 bases and J shed 6 bases, with 19 bases lying between them. The CDR3 loop is CASSQALSGLADTQYF. For the CDR3, the DNA is TGTGCCAGCAGCCAGGCCCTTAGCGGACTTGCGGATACGCAGTATTTT.